A single sample is the source of the 17 T cell receptor beta chains below, sequenced in a study of CD8 T cells in Susac syndrome. RNA in amounts of roughly 0.5 to 1 ug was reverse transcribed with random hexamers. One entry per CDR3 protein results from TCRdb running MiXCR on the immunoSEQ multiplex PCR reads. Of about 140,000 distinct CDR3 sequences in the sample, roughly 94% are singletons; the top ten hold about 0.14%. Specimen: CD4+ T cells from PBMCs. The origin of the receptors is a human donor with Susac syndrome.

This sequence joins TRBV9 and TRBJ1-5; TRBD1 might be the D (5 bases). V was cut by 0 bases and J by 7 bases, with 11 bases left in between. CDR1 SGDLS and CDR2 YYNGEE come from the germline V gene. The CDR3 is 14 amino acids. Here the CDR3 reads CASSVAGAGQPQHF. In DNA form, the CDR3 reads TGTGCCAGCAGCGTAGCTGGGGCAGGGCAGCCCCAGCATTTT.

This clonotype appeared a few times. The chain carries TRBV7-9 and TRBJ1-2; D possibly corresponds to TRBD1 (5 bases). V dropped 2 bases and J dropped 3 bases, with 7 bases sitting between them. CDR3 size: 13 residues. Germline V gene lookup returns CDR1 SEHNR and CDR2 FQNEAQ (reference sequence). The DNA of the CDR3 is TGTGCCAGCAGCTTATTACAGGACTATGGCTACACCTTC. It yields the protein CASSLLQDYGYTF.

The chain uses TRBV6-2 or TRBV6-3 and TRBJ1-2, with TRBD1 identical over 9 bases. This CDR3 has 15 amino acids. In germline, CDR1 is MNHEY, CDR2 SVGEGT. V trimming: 4 bases; J trimming: 7 bases; junction bases outside the gene matches: 10. The CDR3 is CASSFRDREILGYTF. The CDR3 DNA sequence: TGTGCCAGCAGTTTCCGGGACAGGGAGATTCTTGGCTACACCTTC.

The chain joins TRBV27 to TRBJ1-2; D is ambiguous. This CDR3 is built from 15 residues. The germline V and J ends were trimmed by 1 base and 0 bases, with 9 bases remaining between them. CDR1 is MNHEY, CDR2 SMNVEV, per germline (reference sequence). The CDR3 protein is CASSLLDGANYGYTF. The CDR3, as DNA: TGTGCCAGCAGTTTATTAGACGGAGCTAACTATGGCTACACCTTC.

The chain combines TRBV29-1 with TRBJ2-4; 8 bases line up with TRBD1. Trimming at V came to 6 bases and at J to 7 bases, leaving 2 bases not matched to a gene. The germline V gene encodes CDR1 SQVTM and CDR2 ANQGSEA. The CDR3 is made up of 11 amino acids. The CDR3 DNA sequence: TGCAGCGTCACAGGGGGGAACATTCAGTACTTC. Translating it yields CSVTGGNIQYF.

V usage is TRBV6-5 and J usage is TRBJ2-6; no clear D. CDR3 length: 14 amino acids. Between the trimmed V and J ends, which lost 2 bases and 4 bases, there was a span of 6 bases. From germline, CDR1 is MNHEY and CDR2 SVGAGI. CDR3: CASSYPGGANVLTF. The DNA of the CDR3 is TGTGCCAGCAGTTACCCCGGAGGGGCCAACGTCCTGACTTTC.

This clonotype was recorded once. The chain links TRBV5-1 to TRBJ2-7; 12 nucleotides agree with TRBD2. V was pared by 3 bases and J by 4 bases, with 2 bases of the junction left unmatched. Germline V gene sequence: CDR1 SGHRS, CDR2 YFSETQ. The CDR3 extends over 14 amino acids. The CDR3 spells CASSWGTSGYEQYF. The CDR3 DNA is TGCGCCAGCAGCTGGGGGACTAGCGGGTACGAGCAGTACTTC.

This clonotype has a single count. This chain links TRBV5-1 with TRBJ2-3, with 12 nucleotides matching TRBD1. The CDR3 is made up of 17 amino acids. CDR1 is SGHRS and CDR2 is YFSETQ in the germline V gene. V lost 4 bases and J lost 1; bases outside the gene matches: 7. The CDR3 coding sequence is TGCGCCAGCAGCGGGGGGACAGGGGGCCCTGGCACAGATACGCAGTATTTT. It translates to CASSGGTGGPGTDTQYF.

The chain employs TRBV5-6 and TRBJ1-2; D gene uncertain. Germline lookup yields CDR1 SGHDT and CDR2 YYEEEE. The CDR3 is made up of 15 amino acids. Trimming stripped 4 bases from V and 2 bases from J, with 15 bases between. The CDR3 spells CASSANGETNYGYTF. The CDR3 nucleotides are TGTGCCAGCAGCGCCAACGGGGAGACAAACTATGGCTACACCTTC.

The V call is TRBV7-8, the J call TRBJ2-5; TRBD2 might be the D (5 bases). CDR3 size: 15 residues. CDR1 SGHVS and CDR2 FQNEAQ come from the germline V gene. Between the trimmed V and J ends, which lost 0 bases and 0 bases, there was a span of 8 bases. The CDR3, as DNA: TGTGCCAGCAGCTTAGCGCGGGTCCACCAAGAGACCCAGTACTTC. This codes for CASSLARVHQETQYF. Full variable domain (outside the CDR3, taken from reference TRBV7-8 and TRBJ2-5): GAGVSQSPRYKVAKRGQDVALRCDPISGHVSLFWYQQALGQGPEFLTYFQNEAQLDKSGLPSDRFFAERPEGSVSTLKIQRTQQEDSAVYLCASSLARVHQETQYFGPGTRLLVL.

This clonotype was seen once. This chain connects TRBV2 to TRBJ2-1; no clear D. The germline CDR1 and CDR2 sequences are SNHLY and FYNNEI. Trimming removed 0 bases at V and 9 bases at J, with 6 bases between. The CDR3 is 12 residues long. CDR3 bases: TGTGCCAGCAGTGAAGCGGTGCGTGAGCAGTTCTTC. Translated: CASSEAVREQFF.

V gene TRBV5-1 combines with J gene TRBJ2-3, with TRBD2 matching 10 bases. The CDR3 has 16 amino acids. Germline CDR1 SGHRS, CDR2 YFSETQ. The V and J ends lost 0 bases and 4 bases, in that order; junction bases with no gene match: 5. CDR3 in amino acids: CASSLAASGGPDTQYF. CDR3 nucleotide sequence: TGCGCCAGCAGCTTGGCGGCTAGCGGGGGTCCAGATACGCAGTATTTT.

V usage is TRBV18 and J usage is TRBJ2-7, with a weak D call TRBD2 (5 bases). Germline CDR1 is KGHSH and CDR2 is LQKENI. The CDR3 runs to 15 residues. V dropped 0 bases and J dropped 2 bases, with 11 bases sitting between them. CDR3 coding DNA: TGTGCCAGCTCACCACCGGCTAGCAGGCCCTACGAGCAGTACTTC. This codes for CASSPPASRPYEQYF.

This clonotype has only a few counts. The chain has TRBV7-8 and TRBJ2-4; no clear D gene. Trimming removed 4 bases from V and 8 bases from J, with 9 bases in between. The V gene's germline CDR1 is SGHVS and CDR2 FQNEAQ. This CDR3 spans 12 amino acids. CDR3 residues: CASSSGGDIQYF. The CDR3, as DNA: TGTGCCAGCAGCTCGGGTGGCGACATTCAGTACTTC.

This clonotype was seen a few times. This chain connects TRBV12-3 or TRBV12-4 to TRBJ2-2; D not resolved. The CDR3 sequence is 12 residues long. Trimming pared 6 bases from V and 3 bases from J, leaving 5 bases between. CDR3 in DNA: TGTGCCAGCAGGGTTTACACCGGGGAGCTGTTTTTT. As protein: CASRVYTGELFF.

The chain links TRBV30 to TRBJ1-2; 7 bases are a match to TRBD1. Germline V lookup: CDR1 GTSNPN, CDR2 SVGIG (reference sequence). CDR3 length: 12 residues. Unmatched junction bases numbered 0, after V lost 0 bases and J lost 5 bases. CDR3 in DNA: TGTGCCTGGAGTGTACAGGGGTATGGCTACACCTTC. Protein: CAWSVQGYGYTF.

This clonotype was counted a single time. The chain has TRBV6-5 and TRBJ1-1, with D possibly being TRBD1 (5 bases). The CDR3 spans 11 residues. The V end was cut by 7 bases, the J end by 4 bases, with 7 bases between. The V gene's germline CDR1 is MNHEY and CDR2 SVGAGI. The CDR3, as DNA: TGTGCCAGCATCACAGGCACTGAAGCTTTCTTT. This codes for CASITGTEAFF.